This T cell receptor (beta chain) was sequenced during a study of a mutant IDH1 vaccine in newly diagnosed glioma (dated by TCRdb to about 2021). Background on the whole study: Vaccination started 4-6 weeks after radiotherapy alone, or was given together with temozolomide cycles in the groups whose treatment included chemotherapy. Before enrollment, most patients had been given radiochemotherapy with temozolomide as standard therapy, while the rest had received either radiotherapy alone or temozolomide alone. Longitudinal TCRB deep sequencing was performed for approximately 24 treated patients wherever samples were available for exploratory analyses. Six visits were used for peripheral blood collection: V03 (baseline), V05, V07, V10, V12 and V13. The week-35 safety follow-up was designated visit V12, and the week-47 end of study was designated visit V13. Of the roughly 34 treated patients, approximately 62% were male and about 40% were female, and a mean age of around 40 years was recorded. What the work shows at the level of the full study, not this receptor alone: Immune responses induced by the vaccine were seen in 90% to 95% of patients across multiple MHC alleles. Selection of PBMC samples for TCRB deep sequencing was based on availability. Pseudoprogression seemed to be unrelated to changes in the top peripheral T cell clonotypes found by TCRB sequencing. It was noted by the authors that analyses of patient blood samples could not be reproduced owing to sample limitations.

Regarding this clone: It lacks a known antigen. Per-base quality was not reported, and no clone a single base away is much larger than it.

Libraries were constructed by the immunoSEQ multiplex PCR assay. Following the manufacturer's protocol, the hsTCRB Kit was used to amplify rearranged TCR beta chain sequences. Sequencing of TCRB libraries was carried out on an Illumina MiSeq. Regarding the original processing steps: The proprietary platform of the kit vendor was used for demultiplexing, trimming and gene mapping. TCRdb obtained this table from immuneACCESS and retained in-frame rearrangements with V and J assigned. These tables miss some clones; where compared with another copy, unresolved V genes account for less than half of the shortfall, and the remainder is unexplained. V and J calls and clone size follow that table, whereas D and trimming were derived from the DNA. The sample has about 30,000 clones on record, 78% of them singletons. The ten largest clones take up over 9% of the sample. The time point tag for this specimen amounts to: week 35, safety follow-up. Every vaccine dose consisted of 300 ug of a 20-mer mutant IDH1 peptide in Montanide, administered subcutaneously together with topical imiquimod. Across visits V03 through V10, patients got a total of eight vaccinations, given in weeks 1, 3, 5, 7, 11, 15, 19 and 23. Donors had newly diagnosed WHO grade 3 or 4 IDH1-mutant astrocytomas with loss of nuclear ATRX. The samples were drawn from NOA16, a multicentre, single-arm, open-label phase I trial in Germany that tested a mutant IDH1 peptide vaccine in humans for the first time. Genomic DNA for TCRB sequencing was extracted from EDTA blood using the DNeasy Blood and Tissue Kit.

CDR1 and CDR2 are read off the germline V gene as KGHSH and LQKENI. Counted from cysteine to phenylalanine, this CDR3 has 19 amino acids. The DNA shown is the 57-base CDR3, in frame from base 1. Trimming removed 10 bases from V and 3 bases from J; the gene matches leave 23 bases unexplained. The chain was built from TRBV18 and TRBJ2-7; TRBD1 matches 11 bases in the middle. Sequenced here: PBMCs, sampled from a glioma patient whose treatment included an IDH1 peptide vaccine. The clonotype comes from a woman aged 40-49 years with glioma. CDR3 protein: CATSGNGIRAGTGGYEQYF. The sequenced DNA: TGTGCCACCTCCGGGAACGGGATACGAGCCGGGACAGGGGGCTACGAGCAGTACTTC.